Each of the 19 T cell receptor beta chains below was sequenced from the same sample in a study of beta chain features in type 1 diabetes. Expressed TCRB transcripts were sequenced because the entire RNA isolate underwent reverse transcription. Method: immunoSEQ multiplex PCR; TCRdb's copy keeps in-frame clones and lacks some. The sample carries 900,000 or so clones, roughly 16% recorded once. The sequenced sample was naive CD4+ T cells from blood. The receptors derive from a young woman in good health.

The rearrangement uses TRBV11-1 and TRBJ2-1; D not certain. This CDR3 contains 14 residues. Germline-derived CDR1 and CDR2 are SGHAT and FQDESV (reference sequence). V gave up 1 base and J gave up 4 bases, with 8 bases separating them. This chain's CDR3 is CASSLVGSYNEQFF. Written as DNA, the CDR3 is TGTGCCAGCAGCTTAGTAGGATCATACAATGAGCAGTTCTTC.

This clone has just a few counts. Other DNA sequences from this sample encode an identical CDR3 as well. The chain is built from TRBV27 and TRBJ2-7; D gene unclear. Germline CDR1 is MNHEY and CDR2 is SMNVEV (reference sequence). The CDR3 length is 11 residues. V lost 2 bases, J lost 4 bases, and 3 bases lay in between. CDR3 coding DNA: TGTGCCAGCAGTTTAACGTACGAGCAGTACTTC. It encodes CASSLTYEQYF.

This clone turned up a few times. This chain joins TRBV7-8 and TRBJ2-5, with a weak D call TRBD1 (6 bases). CDR1 SGHVS and CDR2 FQNEAQ come from the germline V gene. The V gene lost 4 bases and the J gene lost 5 bases, with 20 bases spanning the gap. This CDR3 spans 16 amino acids. The CDR3, as DNA: TGTGCCAGCAGCTGGACCCGGGACACGAGAAGGGAGACCCAGTACTTC. It codes for CASSWTRDTRRETQYF.

V is TRBV4-2 and J is TRBJ1-1; D ambiguous. Trimming stripped 3 bases from V and 1 base from J, with 12 bases between. This CDR3 has 15 residues. Germline loops: CDR1 LGHNA, CDR2 YNFKEQ. The CDR3 region has the DNA TGTGCCAGCAGCCAGACACAGAGCTCGAACACTGAAGCTTTCTTT. It specifies CASSQTQSSNTEAFF.

This clone has more than one count but fewer than ten. The chain uses TRBV4-3 and TRBJ1-4; perhaps TRBD1 as D (5 bases). CDR3 size: 16 residues. Trimming took 3 bases from V and 7 from J, leaving 18 bases between them. CDR1 is LGHNA, CDR2 YSLEER, per germline. This chain's CDR3 is CASSHPPGREGEKLFF. Written as DNA, the CDR3 is TGCGCCAGCAGCCATCCTCCCGGCAGGGAAGGTGAAAAACTGTTTTTT.

This clone has more than one count but fewer than ten. As DNA, the CDR3 is TGTGCCAGCAGTACCCAGGGGGGCCCCGTTTTGAATGAGCAGTTCTTC. Protein: CASSTQGGPVLNEQFF. The gene calls are TRBV28 and TRBJ2-1, with a possible D match to TRBD1 (7 bases). Germline V gives CDR1 MDHEN, CDR2 SYDVKM. The length of the CDR3 is 16 residues. Trimming shortened V by 5 bases and J by 7 bases, and 21 bases separated the two germline ends.

This chain links TRBV29-1 with TRBJ2-3; no firm D call. With 4 bases removed from V and 5 bases from J, the gap between germline ends came to 7 bases. Germline V CDR1 and CDR2: SQVTM, ANQGSEA. The CDR3 consists of 11 residues. CDR3 in amino acids: CSVVPKDTQYF. The CDR3 nucleotides read TGCAGCGTTGTTCCGAAAGATACGCAGTATTTT.

The chain links TRBV5-6 to TRBJ2-5; D ambiguous. Germline V gene lookup returns CDR1 SGHDT and CDR2 YYEEEE. With 5 bases removed from V and 1 base from J, the gap between germline ends came to 18 bases. The CDR3 is 16 residues long. The CDR3 DNA reads TGTGCCAGCAGTGAACTACAGACGACGGCCCAAGAGACCCAGTACTTC. As protein: CASSELQTTAQETQYF.

The V call is TRBV4-1, the J call TRBJ2-5; a possible D gene is TRBD2 (5 bases). This CDR3 has 15 residues. Germline loops: CDR1 MGHRA, CDR2 YSYEKL. The ends were cut back, 0 bases at V and 4 bases at J, with 12 bases in the middle. The CDR3 DNA follows: TGCGCCAGCAGCCAAGAAGCGGCAGCCCGAGAGACCCAGTACTTC. Amino acid sequence: CASSQEAAARETQYF.

The V call is TRBV28, the J call TRBJ2-5; D gene ambiguous. The V end lost 6 bases, the J end lost 2 bases, and 13 bases lay between the germline ends. The germline V gene encodes CDR1 MDHEN and CDR2 SYDVKM. This CDR3 has 14 residues. DNA for the CDR3: TGTGCCAGCAGCTCCCACGGGCCTCAAGAGACCCAGTACTTC. Translation: CASSSHGPQETQYF.

On this clone: The identical CDR3 is also encoded by other nucleotide sequences in the sample. The V and J genes are TRBV10-3 and TRBJ1-1, with a weak D call TRBD1 (5 bases). Germline lookup yields CDR1 ENHRY and CDR2 SYGVKD. The CDR3 totals 11 residues. Trimming took off 10 bases at V and 5 bases at J, with 11 bases between the two ends. CDR3 sequence (DNA): TGTGCCACAAGGGGTGGAACTGAAGCTTTCTTT. Residues: CATRGGTEAFF.

This clone was picked up a small number of times. The genes are TRBV28 and TRBJ2-1; TRBD2 matches 8 bases. Germline CDR1 and CDR2: MDHEN and SYDVKM. V gave up 5 bases and J gave up 9 bases; unmatched junction bases: 18. The CDR3 consists of 17 residues. Written as DNA, the CDR3 is TGTGCCAGCAGTGGAGGGAGGGAGGTTGTTCGGGAGGGTGAGCAGTTCTTC. Its translation is CASSGGREVVREGEQFF.

The table lists this clone with a few counts. The chain links TRBV6-6 to TRBJ2-7; D is undetermined. The V end lost 2 bases, the J end lost 6 bases, and 17 bases lay between the germline ends. CDR3 length: 15 amino acids. In germline, CDR1 is MNHNY, CDR2 SVGAGI (reference sequence). In nucleotides, the CDR3 is TGTGCCAGCAGTTACCACGACACCAGCCGGACCGAGCAGTACTTC. Encoded protein: CASSYHDTSRTEQYF.

This clone was detected only a few times. CDR3 protein: CASSYHEQYF. The CDR3 coding sequence is TGTGCCAGCAGCTACCACGAGCAGTACTTC. The rearrangement joins TRBV7-9 to TRBJ2-7; D is unresolved. CDR3 length: 10 amino acids. CDR1 is SEHNR, CDR2 FQNEAQ, per germline (reference sequence). V lost 4 bases and J lost 5, with 3 bases in between.

The chain is built from TRBV19 and TRBJ2-5; TRBD1 might be the D (6 bases). Trimming cost V 6 bases and J 1 base, with 12 bases left between them. Germline CDR1 LNHDA, CDR2 SQIVND (reference sequence). The CDR3 length is 14 residues. The CDR3 nucleotides read TGTGCCAGTAGCCACAGGGCTATCCAAGAGACCCAGTACTTC. Its protein is CASSHRAIQETQYF.

The rearrangement joins TRBV5-1 to TRBJ2-3; 9 nucleotides line up with TRBD2. CDR3 length: 15 amino acids. The germline V gene has CDR1 SGHRS and CDR2 YFSETQ. V shed 0 bases and J 5 bases; nucleotides not matched to a gene: 4. This chain's CDR3 is CASSLGSGSGDTQYF. CDR3 sequence (DNA): TGCGCCAGCAGCTTGGGTAGCGGGAGTGGAGATACGCAGTATTTT.

V is TRBV5-1 and J is TRBJ1-1; no reliable D call. The germline V gene has CDR1 SGHRS and CDR2 YFSETQ. The CDR3 runs 17 residues. The V end was cut by 4 bases, the J end by 4 bases, with 23 bases between. CDR3 in amino acids: CASSTDSGARGVTEAFF. The CDR3 region has the DNA TGCGCCAGCAGCACTGACTCAGGTGCCCGAGGAGTCACTGAAGCTTTCTTT.

This clone was picked up one time. This rearrangement joins TRBV28 to TRBJ2-3, with 8 bases lining up with TRBD2. The germline V gene encodes CDR1 MDHEN and CDR2 SYDVKM. J lost 1 base, V lost 4 bases, and 7 bases had no gene match. This CDR3 spans 16 amino acids. The chain's CDR3 is CASSWVREGRTDTQYF. The CDR3, as DNA: TGTGCCAGCAGTTGGGTCCGGGAGGGCCGCACAGATACGCAGTATTTT.

This rearrangement joins TRBV18 to TRBJ2-5, with D tentatively TRBD1 (5 bases). Trimming stripped 3 bases from V and 5 bases from J, with 13 bases between. CDR1 and CDR2 from the germline V gene are KGHSH and LQKENI. The CDR3 extends over 14 amino acids. CDR3 sequence (DNA): TGTGCCAGCTCACCCCCGGCAGGGATGGAGACCCAGTACTTC. This codes for CASSPPAGMETQYF.